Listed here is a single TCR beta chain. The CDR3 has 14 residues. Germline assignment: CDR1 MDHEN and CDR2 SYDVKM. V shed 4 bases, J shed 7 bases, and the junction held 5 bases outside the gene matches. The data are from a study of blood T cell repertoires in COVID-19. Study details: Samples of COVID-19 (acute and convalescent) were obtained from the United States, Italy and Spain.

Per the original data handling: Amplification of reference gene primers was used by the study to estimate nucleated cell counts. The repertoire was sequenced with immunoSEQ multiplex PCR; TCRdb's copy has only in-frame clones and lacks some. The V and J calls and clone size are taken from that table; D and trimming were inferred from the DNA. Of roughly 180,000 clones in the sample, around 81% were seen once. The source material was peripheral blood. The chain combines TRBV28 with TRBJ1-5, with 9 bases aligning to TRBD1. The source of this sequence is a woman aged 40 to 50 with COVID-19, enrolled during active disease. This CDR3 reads CASSSGTGRQPQHF. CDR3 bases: TGTGCCAGCAGTTCGGGGACAGGGCGGCAGCCCCAGCATTTT.